This entry lists 11 T cell receptor beta chains sequenced from one sample in a study of identical twins listed by TCRdb under 2016. Library preparation employed 5' RACE. Instrument on record: Illumina HiSeq 2000. TCRdb passed the public sequencing reads through fastp at Q25 and MiXCR, retaining productive beta sequences. CDR3 protein duplicates are merged, each entry listing the most common genes and DNA. The sample includes over 15,000 distinct CDR3 sequences, with roughly 70% observed a single time. The ten biggest clones cover under 7% of the sample. The sample taken for sequencing was memory (CD45RO+) T cells sorted from blood. Read against the paper, the sample's cell subset or site label means: CD45RO+ enriched T cells. The receptor source for this set is a woman aged 18-30 years in good health. This table probably holds off-target reads from a library built for another chain.

This chain connects TRBV18 to TRBJ2-1, with unresolved D. The CDR3 totals 16 residues. V gave up 4 bases and J gave up 4 bases, with 17 bases separating them. CDR1 KGHSH and CDR2 LQKENI come from the germline V gene. The CDR3 region is CASSQVARPTYNEQFF. The CDR3 nucleotides read TGTGCCAGCTCACAGGTGGCGCGGCCAACTTACAATGAGCAGTTCTTC.

J is TRBJ2-2 and V is TRBV11-3; no firm D call. Trimming cost V 6 bases and J 4 bases, with 9 bases left between them. The CDR3 is 13 amino acids. Germline V CDR1 and CDR2: SGHNT, YENEEA. CDR3 in DNA: TGTGCCAGCAGTTATATTTCCACCGGGGAGCTGTTTTTT. Protein product: CASSYISTGELFF.

The chain uses TRBV2 and TRBJ2-1; 14 positions agree with TRBD2. The V gene's germline CDR1 is SNHLY and CDR2 FYNNEI. This CDR3 spans 17 amino acids. V was clipped by 8 bases and J by 6 bases; unmatched bases: 12. The CDR3 DNA reads TGTGCCAGCCCGCCGGGACTAGCGGGAGAAGGGGCCAATGAGCAGTTCTTC. Translation gives CASPPGLAGEGANEQFF.

This clonotype appeared a few times. The chain is built from TRBV6-2 or TRBV6-3 and TRBJ2-4; 8 positions agree with TRBD2. The V gene's germline CDR1 is MNHEY and CDR2 SVGEGT. CDR3 length: 15 residues. Trimming at V came to 5 bases and at J to 5 bases, leaving 8 bases not matched to a gene. The CDR3 nucleotides are TGTGCCAGCAGTCGCCCGACTAGCGCCCAAAACATTCAGTACTTC. Translated: CASSRPTSAQNIQYF.

V gene TRBV11-3 combines with J gene TRBJ2-4, with D possibly called TRBD1 or TRBD2 (5 bases each). This CDR3 is built from 14 residues. Germline V gene data show CDR1 as SGHNT and CDR2 as YENEEA. The V gene lost 6 bases and the J gene lost 5 bases, with 14 bases spanning the gap. This CDR3 is CASSQERDQNIQYF. CDR3 coding DNA: TGTGCCAGCAGTCAAGAGAGGGACCAAAACATTCAGTACTTC.

In regard to this clonotype: Sequence at one end of the junction differs from germline and may be a read error. This chain connects TRBV19 to TRBJ2-1; 8 bases map to TRBD2. CDR1 and CDR2 from the germline V gene are LNHDA and SQIVND (reference sequence). The CDR3 is made up of 11 amino acids. In DNA, the CDR3 is TGTGCCAGTGGGAGCGGGAGAAGCTGGGTCTTC. Amino acid sequence: CASGSGRSWVF.

The rearrangement joins TRBV6-2 or TRBV6-3 to TRBJ2-7, with TRBD2 matching over 9 bases. The CDR3 runs to 22 residues. The germline V gene has CDR1 MNHEY and CDR2 SVGEGT. With 2 bases clipped from V and 2 bases from J, the junction kept 25 bases outside the gene matches. This CDR3 is CASSYRSPRFWAGGPEPYEQYF. CDR3 nucleotides: TGTGCCAGCAGTTACCGTTCCCCCCGGTTTTGGGCGGGAGGGCCAGAGCCCTACGAGCAGTACTTC.

Here the CDR3 reads CAISESWTGKNTEAFF. CDR3 sequence (DNA): TGTGCCATCAGTGAGTCGTGGACAGGGAAGAACACTGAAGCTTTCTTT. The chain combines TRBV10-3 with TRBJ1-1, with 8 bases that match TRBD1. The CDR3 spans 16 residues. Germline-derived CDR1 and CDR2 are ENHRY and SYGVKD. The V and J ends lost 0 bases and 1 base, in that order; junction bases with no gene match: 4.

Only a few counts were recorded for this clonotype. The chain has TRBV15 and TRBJ1-6; no clear D gene. V dropped 0 bases and J dropped 0 bases, with 18 bases sitting between them. There are 20 residues in the CDR3. The germline V gene encodes CDR1 LNHNV and CDR2 YYDKDF (reference sequence). CDR3: CATSRDRAAAPSSYNSPLHF. The CDR3 DNA is TGTGCCACCAGCAGAGATAGGGCAGCTGCCCCGAGCTCCTATAATTCACCCCTCCACTTT.

The chain carries TRBV29-1 and TRBJ2-7; no clear D. Per germline, CDR1 SQVTM and CDR2 ANQGSEA. Between the trimmed V and J ends, which lost 4 bases and 4 bases, there was a span of 17 bases. The CDR3 length is 14 residues. Here the CDR3 reads CSVVFGGLGYEQYF. DNA for the CDR3: TGCAGCGTTGTATTCGGCGGATTAGGTTACGAGCAGTACTTC.

The CDR3 here is CASSSRTGKITGELFF. The CDR3 DNA reads as TGTGCCAGCAGCTCCAGGACAGGGAAGATCACCGGGGAGCTGTTTTTT. The genes are TRBV11-3 and TRBJ2-2; 8 bases map to TRBD1. This CDR3 is 16 amino acids long. J gave up 4 bases and V 4 bases, and 8 bases lay outside the gene matches. In germline, CDR1 is SGHNT, CDR2 YENEEA.